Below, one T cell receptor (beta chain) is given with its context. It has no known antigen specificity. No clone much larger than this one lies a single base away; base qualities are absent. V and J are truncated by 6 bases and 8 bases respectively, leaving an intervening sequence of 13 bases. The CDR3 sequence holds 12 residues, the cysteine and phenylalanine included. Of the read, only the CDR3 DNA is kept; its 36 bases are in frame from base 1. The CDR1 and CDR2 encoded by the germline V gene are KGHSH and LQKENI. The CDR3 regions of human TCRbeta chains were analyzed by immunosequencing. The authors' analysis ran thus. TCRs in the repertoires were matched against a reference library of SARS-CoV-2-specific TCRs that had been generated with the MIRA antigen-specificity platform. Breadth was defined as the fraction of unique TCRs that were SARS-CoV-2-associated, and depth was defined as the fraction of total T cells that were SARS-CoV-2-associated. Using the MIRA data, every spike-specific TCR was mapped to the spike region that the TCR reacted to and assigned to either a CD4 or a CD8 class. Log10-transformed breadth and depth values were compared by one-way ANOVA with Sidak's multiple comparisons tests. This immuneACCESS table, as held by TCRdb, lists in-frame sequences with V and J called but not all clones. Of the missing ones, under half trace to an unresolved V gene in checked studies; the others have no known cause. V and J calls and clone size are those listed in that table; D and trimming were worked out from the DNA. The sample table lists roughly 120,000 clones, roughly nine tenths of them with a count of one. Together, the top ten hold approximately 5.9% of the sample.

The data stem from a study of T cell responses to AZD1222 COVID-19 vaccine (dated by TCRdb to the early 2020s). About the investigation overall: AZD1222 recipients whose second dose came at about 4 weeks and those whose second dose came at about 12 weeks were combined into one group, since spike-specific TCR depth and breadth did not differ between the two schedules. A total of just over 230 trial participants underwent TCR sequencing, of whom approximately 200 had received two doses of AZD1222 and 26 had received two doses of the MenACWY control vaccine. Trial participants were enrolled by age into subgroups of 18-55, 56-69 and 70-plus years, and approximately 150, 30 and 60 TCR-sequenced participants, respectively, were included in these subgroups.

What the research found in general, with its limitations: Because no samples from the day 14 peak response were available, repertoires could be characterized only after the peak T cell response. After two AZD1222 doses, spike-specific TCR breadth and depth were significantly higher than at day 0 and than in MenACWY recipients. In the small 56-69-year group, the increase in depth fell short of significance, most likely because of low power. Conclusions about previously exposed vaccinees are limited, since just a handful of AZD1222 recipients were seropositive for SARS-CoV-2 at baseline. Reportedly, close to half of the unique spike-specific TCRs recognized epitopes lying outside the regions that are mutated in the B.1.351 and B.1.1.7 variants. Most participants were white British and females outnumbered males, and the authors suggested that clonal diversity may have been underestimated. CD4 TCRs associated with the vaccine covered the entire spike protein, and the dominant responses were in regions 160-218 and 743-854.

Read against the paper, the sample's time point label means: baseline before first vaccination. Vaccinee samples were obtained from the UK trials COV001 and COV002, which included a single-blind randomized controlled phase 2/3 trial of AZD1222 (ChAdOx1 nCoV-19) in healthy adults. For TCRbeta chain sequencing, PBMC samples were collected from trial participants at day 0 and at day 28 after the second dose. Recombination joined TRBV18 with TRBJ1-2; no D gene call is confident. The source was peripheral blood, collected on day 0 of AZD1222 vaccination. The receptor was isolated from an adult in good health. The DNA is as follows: TGTGCCAGCTCCTTAGAACGGCAAGGCTACACCTTC. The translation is CASSLERQGYTF.